This T cell receptor beta chain was identified in a study of blood T cell repertoires in COVID-19. Whole-study context: Samples representing acute and convalescent COVID-19 were sourced from the United States, Italy and Spain. In each case, the material was cDNA or gDNA derived from T cells, B-cell-depleted T cells, or PBMCs.

Trimming left V 3 bases short and J 4 bases short, with 17 bases between. CDR1 and CDR2 from the germline V gene are SGDLS and YYNGEE. This CDR3 contains 16 residues. Original processing methods: Estimation of nucleated cell counts was performed using reference gene primer amplification. Here immunoSEQ multiplex PCR was the method, and the copy in TCRdb shows in-frame clones only, minus some. V, J and clone size were drawn from that table, and D and trimming were deduced from the DNA. The repertoire has 95,000 to 150,000 clones, about four fifths of them found once; the top ten carry 37%. The source of this sequence is a man aged 35-49 years with active or convalescent COVID-19. What was sequenced was peripheral blood. The chain carries TRBV9 and TRBJ2-1; D possibly corresponds to TRBD1 (6 bases). This CDR3 is CASSAPRGTGYNEQFF. The CDR3 coding sequence is TGTGCCAGCAGCGCACCAAGGGGGACGGGGTACAATGAGCAGTTCTTC.